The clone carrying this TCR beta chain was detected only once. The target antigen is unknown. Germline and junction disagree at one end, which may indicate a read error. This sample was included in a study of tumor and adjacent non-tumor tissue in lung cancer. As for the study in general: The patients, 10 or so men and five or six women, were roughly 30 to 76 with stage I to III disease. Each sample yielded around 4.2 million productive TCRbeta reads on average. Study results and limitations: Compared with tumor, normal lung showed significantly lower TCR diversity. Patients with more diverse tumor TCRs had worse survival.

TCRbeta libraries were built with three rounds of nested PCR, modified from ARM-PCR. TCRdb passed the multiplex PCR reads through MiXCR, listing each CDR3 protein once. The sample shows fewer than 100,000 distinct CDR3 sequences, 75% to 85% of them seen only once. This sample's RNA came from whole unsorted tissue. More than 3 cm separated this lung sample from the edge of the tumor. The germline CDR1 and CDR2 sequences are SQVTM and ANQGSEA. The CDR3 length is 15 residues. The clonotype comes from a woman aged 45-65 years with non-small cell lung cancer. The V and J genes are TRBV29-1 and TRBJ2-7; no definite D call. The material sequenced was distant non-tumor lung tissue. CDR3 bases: TGCTGCGTGGCCTCCGTGACCGCCGACCTCTACGAGCAGTACTTC. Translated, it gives CCVASVTADLYEQYF.